This TCR beta chain comes out of a study of immune characterization of retroperitoneal liposarcoma. Germline values: CDR1 MNHNS, CDR2 SASEGT. This CDR3 has 15 amino acids. Unmatched junction bases numbered 11, after V lost 5 bases and J lost 5 bases. TCRdb reanalysed the PCR reads using MiXCR and keeps one entry per CDR3 protein. Of more than 750 distinct CDR3 sequences in the sample, about 31% were seen once. The sequence was collected from a male donor with retroperitoneal liposarcoma. Sequencing was done on a sample of tumor tissue. The gene calls are TRBV6-1 and TRBJ2-5; 7 bases map to TRBD2. The CDR3 DNA reads as TGTGCCAGCAGTTCCCTAGCGGCCTGGGGGGAGACCCAGTACTTC. Amino acids: CASSSLAAWGETQYF.